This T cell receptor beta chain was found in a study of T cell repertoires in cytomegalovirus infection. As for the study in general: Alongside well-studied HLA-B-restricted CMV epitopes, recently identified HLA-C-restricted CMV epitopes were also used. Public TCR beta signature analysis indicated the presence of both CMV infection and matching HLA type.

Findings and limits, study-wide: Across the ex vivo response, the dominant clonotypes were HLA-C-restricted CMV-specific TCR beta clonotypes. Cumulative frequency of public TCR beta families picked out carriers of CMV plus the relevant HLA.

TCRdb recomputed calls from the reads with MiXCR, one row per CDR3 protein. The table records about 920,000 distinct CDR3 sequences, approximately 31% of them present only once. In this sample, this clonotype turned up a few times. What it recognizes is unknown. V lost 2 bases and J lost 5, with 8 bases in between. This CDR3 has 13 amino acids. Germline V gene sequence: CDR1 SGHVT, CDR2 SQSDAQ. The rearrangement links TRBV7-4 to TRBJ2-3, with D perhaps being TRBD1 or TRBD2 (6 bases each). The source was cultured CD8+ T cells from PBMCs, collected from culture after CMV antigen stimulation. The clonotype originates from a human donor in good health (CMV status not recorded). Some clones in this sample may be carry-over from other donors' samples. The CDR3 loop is CASSLRGEDTQYF. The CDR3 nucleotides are TGTGCCAGCAGCTTAAGGGGGGAAGATACGCAGTATTTT.